Listed here are 19 T cell receptor beta chains from one sample, sequenced in a study of T-cell reconstitution after alpha-beta-depleted transplantation in children (TCRdb year 2016). The method behind the library was PCR. Sequenced using an Illumina HiSeq 2500. To normalize quantification of the TCRbeta repertoire, the TCR libraries were built with molecular barcoding that relied on unique molecular identifiers. The raw public data were reprocessed by TCRdb itself: fastp quality trimming at Q25, MiXCR clonotype calling, in-frame beta chains only. CDR3 protein duplicates are merged, each entry listing the most common genes and DNA. The sample table lists about 610,000 distinct CDR3 sequences, over 9.5% of them with a count of one. Roughly 4% of the sample belongs to the ten largest clones. The source was PBMCs from the stem cell graft donor, collected from the stem cell graft. The receptors come from a human donor who donated a stem cell graft to a child with acute myeloid leukemia.

This clonotype was observed at least ten times. This chain joins TRBV3-1 and TRBJ2-1, with TRBD2 as a possible D gene (7 bases). CDR3 size: 15 residues. The germline V and J ends were trimmed by 4 bases and 5 bases, with 15 bases remaining between them. The V gene's germline CDR1 is LGHDT and CDR2 YNNKEL (reference sequence). CDR3: CASSRGLGGNNEQFF. In DNA, the CDR3 is TGTGCCAGCAGCCGAGGACTAGGGGGAAACAATGAGCAGTTCTTC.

The chain carries TRBV24-1 and TRBJ2-1; D remains ambiguous. V was shortened by 5 bases and J by 2 bases, with 12 bases between the two germline ends. From germline, CDR1 is KGHDR and CDR2 SFDVKD. CDR3 length: 15 residues. The CDR3 DNA is TGTGCCACCAGTGCCCCCGCCCGAACCTACAATGAGCAGTTCTTC. Translating gives CATSAPARTYNEQFF.

This clonotype was detected a few times. The chain combines TRBV4-3 with TRBJ1-5; D gene uncertain. This CDR3 region has 15 residues. The V end lost 0 bases, the J end lost 1 base, and 7 bases lay between the germline ends. Germline assignment: CDR1 LGHNA and CDR2 YSLEER. The CDR3 protein is CASSQDYGSNQPQHF. The CDR3 nucleotides are TGCGCCAGCAGCCAAGATTACGGGAGCAATCAGCCCCAGCATTTT.

J is TRBJ2-1 and V is TRBV18, with D perhaps matching TRBD1 or TRBD2 (5 bases each). V was pared by 4 bases and J by 7 bases, with 11 bases between. CDR3 length: 13 residues. Germline V gene data show CDR1 as KGHSH and CDR2 as LQKENI. The CDR3 here is CASSHNGGNEQFF. The CDR3 bases are TGTGCCAGCTCACACAATGGGGGTAATGAGCAGTTCTTC.

The V and J genes are TRBV20-1 and TRBJ1-1; D gene uncertain. In germline, CDR1 is DFQATT, CDR2 SNEGSKA (reference sequence). V was trimmed by 5 bases and J by 4 bases, leaving 8 bases between them. This CDR3 is built from 11 residues. The CDR3: CSAVQVTEAFF. Here the CDR3 DNA reads TGCAGTGCTGTTCAGGTCACTGAAGCTTTCTTT.

The chain uses TRBV15 and TRBJ2-7; 7 nucleotides agree with TRBD2. This CDR3 is 14 amino acids long. Looked up from germline, CDR1 is LNHNV and CDR2 is YYDKDF (reference sequence). The V segment lost 1 base and the J segment 4 bases; nucleotides outside the gene matches: 4. The CDR3 coding sequence is TGTGCCACCAGCAGAGGCGGGGGAGGTTACGAGCAGTACTTC. It yields the protein CATSRGGGGYEQYF.

The sample holds many counts of this clonotype. V gene TRBV20-1 combines with J gene TRBJ2-7; D is unclear. Per the germline V gene, CDR1 is DFQATT and CDR2 is SNEGSKA (reference sequence). V was clipped by 0 bases and J by 0 bases, with 12 bases between them. CDR3 length: 15 amino acids. Written as DNA, the CDR3 is TGCAGTGCTAGAGATTTGCGACTGAGCTCCTACGAGCAGTACTTC. Amino acid sequence: CSARDLRLSSYEQYF.

This clonotype was observed a handful of times. The rearrangement uses TRBV6-1 and TRBJ2-7, with a possible D match to TRBD1 (5 bases). CDR1 is MNHNS, CDR2 SASEGT, per germline. V lost 5 bases, J lost 12 bases, and 17 bases lay in between. There are 12 residues in the CDR3. DNA for the CDR3: TGTGCCAGCAGTAACCTGGGGCAGTGGATGTACTTC. Residues: CASSNLGQWMYF.

This clonotype was detected only a few times. The V and J genes are TRBV7-2 and TRBJ1-5, with TRBD1 as a possible D gene (5 bases). This CDR3 spans 15 amino acids. Trimming shortened V by 6 bases and J by 4 bases, and 16 bases separated the two germline ends. Germline-derived CDR1 and CDR2 are SGHTA and FQGNSA. CDR3 in amino acids: CASSRGAGINQPQHF. The CDR3, as DNA: TGTGCCAGCAGTAGAGGGGCAGGGATAAATCAGCCCCAGCATTTT.

Ten or more counts support this clonotype. The rearrangement joins TRBV7-2 to TRBJ2-3, with TRBD1 as a possible D gene (6 bases). V was shortened by 2 bases and J by 2 bases, with 17 bases between the two germline ends. The CDR3 runs to 17 residues. Germline assignment: CDR1 SGHTA and CDR2 FQGNSA. CDR3 DNA sequence: TGTGCCAGCAGCTTACGAGCCAGCAGGGGATTCACAGATACGCAGTATTTT. Its translation: CASSLRASRGFTDTQYF.

This clonotype was seen repeatedly, ten times or more. The genes are TRBV5-1 and TRBJ2-3; D perhaps matches TRBD1 (7 bases). V dropped 0 bases and J dropped 7 bases, with 12 bases sitting between them. The CDR3 sequence is 14 residues long. Germline V gene data show CDR1 as SGHRS and CDR2 as YFSETQ. Here the CDR3 DNA reads TGCGCCAGCAGCTTGGGACAGGGAGGTAATACGCAGTATTTT. Protein product: CASSLGQGGNTQYF.

The V gene is TRBV28, the J gene TRBJ2-7, with 11 bases aligning to TRBD2. Per the germline V gene, CDR1 is MDHEN and CDR2 is SYDVKM. The CDR3 consists of 15 residues. The trim removed 6 bases at V and 4 bases at J, leaving 8 bases unmatched. CDR3 bases: TGTGCCAGCAGCCCAAGACTAGCGGGGTTATACGAGCAGTACTTC. This codes for CASSPRLAGLYEQYF.

This clonotype was seen many times. The chain links TRBV7-6 to TRBJ2-5; D may be TRBD2 (6 bases). V was shortened by 4 bases and J by 9 bases, with 15 bases between the two germline ends. The germline V gene has CDR1 SGHVS and CDR2 FNYEAQ. The CDR3 extends over 13 amino acids. The CDR3 loop reads CASSSGPAGAQYF. The CDR3 bases are TGTGCCAGCAGCTCTGGACCAGCGGGTGCCCAGTACTTC.

This clonotype was counted between two and nine times. This sequence joins TRBV5-5 and TRBJ2-3; D remains unclear. Germline-derived CDR1 and CDR2 are SGHKS and YYEKEE (reference sequence). The CDR3 is 15 amino acids. V lost 1 base and J lost 3, with 12 bases in between. The CDR3 nucleotides read TGTGCCAGCAGCTTGCTGCCAACGGGTACAGATACGCAGTATTTT. Its translation is CASSLLPTGTDTQYF.

This clonotype came up a few times. The V call is TRBV20-1, the J call TRBJ2-5; tentative D call: TRBD1 (7 bases). This CDR3 has 12 residues. Trimming pared 4 bases from V and 5 bases from J, leaving 11 bases between. Per germline, CDR1 DFQATT and CDR2 SNEGSKA (reference sequence). CDR3 amino acids: CSATQGGETQYF. In DNA form, the CDR3 reads TGCAGTGCTACCCAGGGGGGCGAGACCCAGTACTTC.

The V and J genes are TRBV4-3 and TRBJ2-1; TRBD2 is a possible D gene (5 bases). The V gene lost 0 bases and the J gene lost 3 bases, with 15 bases spanning the gap. Germline CDR1 is LGHNA and CDR2 is YSLEER. The CDR3 length is 17 residues. The CDR3 sequence is CASSQEASSSLYNEQFF. Here the CDR3 DNA reads TGCGCCAGCAGCCAAGAAGCTAGCTCTTCCCTCTACAATGAGCAGTTCTTC.

The chain has TRBV12-3 or TRBV12-4 and TRBJ2-7; 8 bases are shared with TRBD2. Unmatched junction bases numbered 6, after V lost 5 bases and J lost 0 bases. The CDR3 length is 15 residues. The CDR3 DNA reads TGTGCCAGCAGTAATCTAGCGGGCCTCTCCTACGAGCAGTACTTC. Translating it yields CASSNLAGLSYEQYF.

The chain uses TRBV7-9 and TRBJ2-6, with 10 bases lining up with TRBD2. Trimming at V came to 3 bases and at J to 3 bases, leaving 5 bases not matched to a gene. The CDR3 loop spans 17 amino acids. CDR1 and CDR2 from the germline V gene are SEHNR and FQNEAQ (reference sequence). The DNA for the CDR3 is TGTGCCAGCAGCTTGGTGGGACTAGCGATTGGGGCCAACGTCCTGACTTTC. It translates to CASSLVGLAIGANVLTF.

This clonotype appeared a few times. The rearrangement joins TRBV7-3 to TRBJ2-2; TRBD1 aligns across 11 bases. The CDR3 covers 19 residues. In germline, CDR1 is SGHTA, CDR2 FQGTGA. V lost 4 bases to trimming and J lost 2 bases; unmatched junction nucleotides: 12. The CDR3 DNA sequence: TGTGCCAGCAGCTCCACCTCGGACAGGGGGCAGGGTAACACCGGGGAGCTGTTTTTT. Translation: CASSSTSDRGQGNTGELFF.